Listed below are T cell receptor beta chains from one sample, sequenced in a study of identical twins. MiXCR, applied by TCRdb to the 5' RACE reads, yields one record per CDR3 protein. Of hundreds of thousands of distinct CDR3 sequences in the sample, roughly 9.4% were seen once. The specimen sequenced was memory (CD45RO+) T cells sorted from blood. These receptors all stem from a woman under 30 in good health. Both conserved end residues are part of each CDR3. A D gene is named only where the DNA matches it firmly. Only some rows state a clone size, as once, few, many or a class for expanded clones.

cdr3_aa	cdr3_nt	v_call	clone_size	d_call	j_call
CASSYQAGENTEAFF	TGTGCCAGCAGCTACCAGGCAGGGGAGAACACTGAAGCTTTCTTT	TRBV5-5	few	.	TRBJ1-1
CASSDQGASANVLTF	TGTGCCAGCAGCGATCAGGGGGCCAGCGCCAACGTCCTGACTTTC	TRBV9	.	TRBD1	TRBJ2-6
CASSVEGVAAYEQYF	TGTGCCAGCAGCGTAGAGGGGGTAGCGGCCTACGAGCAGTACTTC	TRBV9	few	.	TRBJ2-7
CASSLSGNHNEQFF	TGTGCCAGCAGCCTGTCCGGGAACCACAATGAGCAGTTCTTC	TRBV3-1	.	.	TRBJ2-1
CSVGLAGVLYEQYF	TGCAGCGTAGGACTAGCGGGCGTTCTGTACGAGCAGTACTTC	TRBV29-1	many	TRBD2	TRBJ2-7
CSARSPIHTGELFF	TGCAGTGCTAGGAGTCCTATTCACACCGGGGAGCTGTTTTTT	TRBV20-1	few	.	TRBJ2-2
CASSQDSKGQWQSLSGYGYTF	TGTGCCAGCAGCCAAGATAGTAAGGGACAGTGGCAATCCCTCTCGGGCTATGGCTACACCTTC	TRBV3-1	many	TRBD1	TRBJ1-2
CASSFGLAAVLSSYNEQFF	TGTGCCAGCAGCTTCGGACTAGCGGCCGTCCTTAGCTCCTACAATGAGCAGTTCTTC	TRBV11-2	few	TRBD2	TRBJ2-1
CASRGGDRGYGYTF	TGTGCCAGCAGGGGAGGGGACAGGGGCTACGGCTACACCTTC	TRBV25-1	once	TRBD1	TRBJ1-2
CSARSGIRYNEQFF	TGCAGTGCTAGATCCGGGATAAGGTACAATGAGCAGTTCTTC	TRBV20-1	many	.	TRBJ2-1
CASIGHPQETQYF	TGTGCCAGCATAGGGCACCCACAAGAGACCCAGTACTTC	TRBV2	.	.	TRBJ2-5
CASSVAATGGQGYTF	TGTGCCAGCAGCGTAGCAGCTACAGGGGGCCAAGGCTACACCTTC	TRBV9	.	TRBD1	TRBJ1-2
CASSGLAVNEQFF	TGTGCTAGCTCGGGACTAGCGGTCAATGAGCAGTTCTTC	TRBV12-5	.	TRBD2	TRBJ2-1
CASSFVGSTGELFF	TGTGCCAGCAGTTTTGTGGGAAGCACCGGGGAGCTGTTTTTT	TRBV12-3/TRBV12-4	.	.	TRBJ2-2
CSARDVSRGSTDTQYF	TGCAGTGCTAGAGATGTGTCTAGGGGCTCCACAGATACGCAGTATTTT	TRBV20-1	.	.	TRBJ2-3
CATSRGGYAGGGTGELFF	TGTGCCACCAGCAGAGGAGGTTACGCGGGAGGGGGAACCGGGGAGCTGTTTTTT	TRBV15	.	TRBD2	TRBJ2-2
CSARGTGKVEYF	TGCAGTGCTAGAGGAACAGGGAAGGTCGAGTATTTT	TRBV20-1	many	.	TRBJ2-3
CASSLKGYEQYF	TGTGCCAGCAGCCTCAAGGGCTACGAGCAGTACTTC	TRBV7-9	.	.	TRBJ2-7
CAWSWEGELFF	TGTGCCTGGAGTTGGGAGGGGGAGCTGTTTTTT	TRBV30	.	.	TRBJ2-2
CASSGTLSYEQYF	TGTGCCAGCAGCGGGACACTCTCCTACGAGCAGTACTTC	TRBV7-9	many	.	TRBJ2-7
CAPGASGFRDTQYF	TGCGCCCCTGGGGCTAGCGGGTTTCGAGATACGCAGTATTTT	TRBV10-1	.	TRBD2	TRBJ2-3
CASSLGVSMTDTQYF	TGTGCTAGCAGCTTAGGGGTTAGCATGACAGATACGCAGTATTTT	TRBV7-7	.	.	TRBJ2-3
CASSIGGEYGYTF	TGTGCCAGTAGTATCGGAGGGGAGTACGGCTACACCTTC	TRBV19	.	.	TRBJ1-2
CASSLGGLDEQFF	TGTGCCAGCAGCTTAGGGGGGCTCGATGAGCAGTTCTTC	TRBV7-9	few	.	TRBJ2-1
CSASMNTEAFF	TGCAGTGCTAGTATGAACACTGAAGCTTTCTTT	TRBV20-1	many	.	TRBJ1-1
CASSGQGRGANVLTF	TGTGCCAGCAGTGGACAGGGGAGAGGGGCCAACGTCCTGACTTTC	TRBV27	.	TRBD1	TRBJ2-6
CASSLATSEAFF	TGTGCCAGCAGCTTAGCTACAAGTGAAGCTTTCTTT	TRBV7-9	many	.	TRBJ1-1
CASRTPGLAGGYEQYF	TGTGCCAGCAGAACACCGGGACTAGCGGGAGGATACGAGCAGTACTTC	TRBV6-1	few	TRBD2	TRBJ2-7
CSARDLTNIQYF	TGCAGTGCTAGAGATTTAACAAACATTCAGTACTTC	TRBV20-1	few	.	TRBJ2-4
CASRENEKLFF	TGCGCCAGCAGGGAAAATGAAAAACTGTTTTTT	TRBV5-1	many	.	TRBJ1-4
CASSLDGRGVLAKNIQYF	TGTGCCAGCAGCTTAGATGGCAGGGGGGTACTAGCCAAAAACATTCAGTACTTC	TRBV7-6	.	.	TRBJ2-4
CASSVTGQNTEAFF	TGTGCCAGCAGCGTAACGGGGCAGAACACTGAAGCTTTCTTT	TRBV9	few	.	TRBJ1-1
CASSSELTGRHTF	TGCGCCAGCAGCTCGGAACTGACAGGGCGCCACACCTTC	TRBV5-1	many	TRBD1	TRBJ1-2
CSADHSSYNEQFF	TGCAGTGCCGACCACAGCTCCTACAATGAGCAGTTCTTC	TRBV20-1	many	.	TRBJ2-1
CASSLGTMELFF	TGTGCCAGCAGCTTAGGGACAATGGAGCTGTTTTTT	TRBV7-2	.	.	TRBJ2-2
CASSSRVYNTGELFF	TGTGCCAGCAGCTCCAGGGTGTACAACACCGGGGAGCTGTTTTTT	TRBV7-2	few	.	TRBJ2-2
CSASPHRLAATSTDTQYF	TGCAGTGCTAGCCCCCACCGACTAGCGGCAACTAGCACAGATACGCAGTATTTT	TRBV20-1	many	TRBD2	TRBJ2-3
CSARGGKGRYNEQFF	TGCAGTGCTAGAGGTGGCAAGGGGCGCTACAATGAGCAGTTCTTC	TRBV20-1	medium-sized	.	TRBJ2-1
CASSFEQTNEKLFF	TGTGCCAGCAGCTTTGAACAGACTAATGAAAAACTGTTTTTT	TRBV7-9	few	.	TRBJ1-4
CASSDVTPGQGTAGANVLTF	TGTGCCAGCAGCGACGTGACTCCGGGACAGGGTACTGCTGGGGCCAACGTCCTGACTTTC	TRBV9	.	TRBD1	TRBJ2-6
CASVPGPLVDGYGYTF	TGCGCCAGCGTACCGGGACCGCTGGTCGATGGCTATGGCTACACCTTC	TRBV5-1	many	.	TRBJ1-2
CASRNAGHNEQFF	TGTGCCAGCAGGAACGCAGGGCACAATGAGCAGTTCTTC	TRBV6-6	.	.	TRBJ2-1
CASSPRRPTATNEKLFF	TGTGCCAGCAGCCCACGCCGCCCGACAGCAACTAATGAAAAACTGTTTTTT	TRBV6-1	.	.	TRBJ1-4
CSASLDRAYNEQFF	TGCAGTGCTTCATTGGACAGGGCCTACAATGAGCAGTTCTTC	TRBV20-1	few	TRBD1	TRBJ2-1
CAISAAGGNTEAFF	TGTGCCATCAGTGCCGCAGGAGGAAACACTGAAGCTTTCTTT	TRBV10-3	.	.	TRBJ1-1
CSARNRIGKETQYF	TGCAGTGCTAGGAACCGGATTGGTAAAGAGACCCAGTACTTC	TRBV20-1	few	.	TRBJ2-5
CATAESNSSYNSPLHF	TGTGCCACCGCCGAATCAAATAGCTCCTATAATTCACCCCTCCACTTT	TRBV24-1	.	.	TRBJ1-6
CASSRRRGGSYEQYF	TGTGCCAGCAGTCGTCGTCGGGGAGGGTCCTACGAGCAGTACTTC	TRBV6-1	.	TRBD2	TRBJ2-7
CASSATPGLAGGEQFF	TGTGCCAGCAGCGCCACTCCGGGACTAGCGGGAGGGGAGCAGTTCTTC	TRBV9	few	TRBD2	TRBJ2-1
CATSDSRGGGAYNEQFF	TGTGCCACCAGTGATTCTCGCGGGGGGGGGGCCTACAATGAGCAGTTCTTC	TRBV24-1	many	TRBD2	TRBJ2-1
CSARNRGNPYEQYF	TGCAGTGCTAGAAACAGGGGGAATCCCTACGAGCAGTACTTC	TRBV20-1	few	TRBD1	TRBJ2-7
CASSPWDEPSYNEQFF	TGTGCCAGTAGTCCCTGGGACGAACCCTCCTACAATGAGCAGTTCTTC	TRBV19	many	.	TRBJ2-1
CASSPRSDGGYTF	TGTGCCAGCAGCCCACGAAGTGATGGCGGCTACACCTTC	TRBV7-8	few	.	TRBJ1-2
CSVGSFSGADTQYF	TGCAGCGTTGGCTCGTTCTCGGGCGCAGATACGCAGTATTTT	TRBV29-1	.	.	TRBJ2-3
CASSTAPTPPTDTQYF	TGTGCCAGCAGTACTGCCCCGACCCCCCCCACAGATACGCAGTATTTT	TRBV12-3/TRBV12-4	many	.	TRBJ2-3
CASSESNLGEQYF	TGTGCCAGCAGTGAGAGTAATTTAGGCGAGCAGTACTTC	TRBV2	.	.	TRBJ2-7
CATSDLRRGDNTGELFF	TGTGCCACCAGTGATTTGCGGCGGGGGGATAACACCGGGGAGCTGTTTTTT	TRBV24-1	many	TRBD2	TRBJ2-2
CSVQRVFTGELFF	TGCAGCGTTCAAAGGGTTTTCACCGGGGAGCTGTTTTTT	TRBV29-1	.	.	TRBJ2-2